This TCR beta chain was captured by sequencing in a study of blood T cell repertoires in COVID-19. Per germline, CDR1 SNHLY and CDR2 FYNNEI. The CDR3 has 17 residues. The V gene end was trimmed by 7 bases and the J gene end by 9 bases; junction bases not matched to a gene: 16. Clones were read by immunoSEQ multiplex PCR, and TCRdb kept only the in-frame ones, dropping some. The sample holds 120,000 to 150,000 clones, 81% seen once. Sequenced material: peripheral blood. The V call is TRBV2, the J call TRBJ2-1; 12 nucleotides line up with TRBD2. The receptor was derived from a human donor with acute or convalescent COVID-19. The donor label of this sample is uncertain. The CDR3 DNA follows: TGTGCCAGCATCCCCAGCAGGGCTAGCGGGGGGGCCGGTGAGCAGTTCTTC. Amino acid sequence: CASIPSRASGGAGEQFF.